This TCR beta chain was captured by sequencing in a study of T cell responses to AZD1222 COVID-19 vaccine. The CDR3 totals 13 residues. CDR1 and CDR2 (germline): SNHLY, FYNNEI. V was clipped by 11 bases and J by 3 bases, with 15 bases between them. Sequencing was performed with immunoSEQ multiplex PCR; in TCRdb, only in-frame clones are kept and a portion is missing. Of approximately 130,000 clones listed, around 90% are singletons. Sequences were derived from peripheral blood, sampled 28 days after the second AZD1222 dose. The sequence was collected from an adult who received the AZD1222 COVID-19 vaccine. The genes are TRBV2 and TRBJ2-3; tentative D call: TRBD2 (6 bases). In nucleotides, the CDR3 is TGTGCCTCCTCGGGGGTGGGTACAGATACGCAGTATTTT. The encoded protein is CASSGVGTDTQYF.